This T cell receptor beta chain was captured by sequencing in a study of PD-L1 blockade in urothelial cancer. Study summary: Blood drawn 3 weeks (second dose) and 6 weeks after treatment start was analyzed.

The method was immunoSEQ multiplex PCR; TCRdb's version includes in-frame clones alone and lacks a portion of them. The sample includes about 130,000 clones, 84% seen only once; the top ten take 2.5% to 4%. CDR1 and CDR2 (germline): SGHNT, YYREEE (reference sequence). This CDR3 has 15 residues. Trimming removed 4 bases from V and 10 bases from J; junction bases left unmatched: 8. This clone has a single count. Sample time point: pretreatment peripheral blood. The chain joins TRBV5-4 to TRBJ1-6; 10 nucleotides align to TRBD1. This material consisted of PBMCs, taken around atezolizumab (anti-PD-L1) treatment. The source is a man in his fifties with urothelial cancer. CDR3 DNA: TGTGCCAGCAGCCCCGGGGACAGGGGCAAATCACCCCTCCACTTT. Encoded protein: CASSPGDRGKSPLHF.